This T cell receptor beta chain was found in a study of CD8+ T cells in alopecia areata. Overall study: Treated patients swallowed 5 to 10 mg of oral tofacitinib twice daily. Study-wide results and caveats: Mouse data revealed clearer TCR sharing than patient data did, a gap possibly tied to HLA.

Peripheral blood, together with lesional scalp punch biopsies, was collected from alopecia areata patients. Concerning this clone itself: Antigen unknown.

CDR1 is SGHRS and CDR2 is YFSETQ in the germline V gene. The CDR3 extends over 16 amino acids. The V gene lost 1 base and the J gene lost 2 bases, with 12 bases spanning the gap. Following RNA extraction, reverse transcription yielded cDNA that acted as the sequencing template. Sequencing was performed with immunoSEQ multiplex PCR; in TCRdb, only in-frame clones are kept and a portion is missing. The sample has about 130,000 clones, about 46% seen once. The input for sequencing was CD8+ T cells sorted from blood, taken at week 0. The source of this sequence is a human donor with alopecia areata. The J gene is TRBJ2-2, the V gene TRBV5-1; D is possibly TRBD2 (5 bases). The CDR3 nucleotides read TGCGCCAGCAGCTTGTTGGCAGGACTTAACACCGGGGAGCTGTTTTTT. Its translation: CASSLLAGLNTGELFF.